A selection of T cell receptor beta chains follows, all from one sample in a study of T-cell reconstitution after alpha-beta-depleted transplantation in children. TCRdb analysed the PCR reads with MiXCR anew, one entry per CDR3 protein. The sample has about 610,000 distinct CDR3 sequences, 25% to 30% seen once. The sequencing here drew on PBMCs, taken before TCRalphabeta/CD19-depleted stem cell transplant. The receptors come from a boy younger than two with Wiskott-Aldrich syndrome, due to receive a stem cell transplant. The CDR3 runs from the conserved cysteine through the conserved F or W. A D gene is named only where the DNA matches it firmly. Size is omitted from some rows. Given values are once, few, many or a class for expanded clones.

v_gene	j_gene	d_gene	abundance	CDR3nt	CDR3aa
TRBV7-8	TRBJ2-7	TRBD2	NA	TGTGCCAGCAGCGGCCAGACTAGCAGCTACGAGCAGTACTTC	CASSGQTSSYEQYF
TRBV5-6	TRBJ1-2	NA	NA	TGTGCCAGCAGCCACCTCCAGGGGCTGGACTATGGCTACACCTTC	CASSHLQGLDYGYTF
TRBV6-1	TRBJ1-5	NA	NA	TGTGCCAGCAGTGCTTTCCAGGAGACGCCCCAGCATTTT	CASSAFQETPQHF
TRBV7-2	TRBJ2-1	NA	NA	NA	CASSRVGQGTFF
TRBV10-3	TRBJ2-5	TRBD2	NA	TGTGCCATCAGTGCTTCTCCAGCGGGAGGGGGAGAGACCCAGTACTTC	CAISASPAGGGETQYF
TRBV12-3/TRBV12-4	TRBJ2-2	NA	NA	TGTGCCAGCAGACTTGGGGAGGCGAACACCGGGGAGCTGTTTTTT	CASRLGEANTGELFF
TRBV20-1	TRBJ2-2	NA	NA	TGCAGTGCTACCCAGGGTACGAACACCGGGGAGCTGTTTTTT	CSATQGTNTGELFF
TRBV3-1	TRBJ1-1	NA	NA	TGTGCCAGCAGCCAAGATGAAGTGGTCGCTTTCTTT	CASSQDEVVAFF
TRBV20-1	TRBJ2-7	NA	NA	TGCAGTGCTAGAGGAGGGGCGGGCCTCCCCTACGAGCAGTACTTC	CSARGGAGLPYEQYF
TRBV10-3	TRBJ2-7	NA	NA	TGTGCCATCAGTGCAACTCCAGGGACTCTCTCCATATACGAGCAGTACTTC	CAISATPGTLSIYEQYF
TRBV20-1	TRBJ2-7	NA	few	TGCAGTGTCCTCTTCGGGACTCCTCCCTACGAGCAGTACTTC	CSVLFGTPPYEQYF
TRBV4-2	TRBJ2-3	TRBD1	few	TGTGCCAGCAGCTTCCGACAGGGGGCCGATACGCAGTATTTT	CASSFRQGADTQYF
TRBV18	TRBJ2-2	TRBD1	few	TGTGCCAGCTCACCCCCTAGGGACAGGGGGCGTACAGGGGAGCTGTTTTTT	CASSPPRDRGRTGELFF
TRBV28	TRBJ1-2	NA	few	TGTGCCAGCAGTGCATTACTCAGGGGCAACTATGGCTACACCTTC	CASSALLRGNYGYTF
TRBV13	TRBJ2-2	TRBD2	NA	TGTGCCAGCAGCTCGCGGCTAGCGGGATACCGCACCGGGGAGCTGTTTTTT	CASSSRLAGYRTGELFF
TRBV6-6	TRBJ1-1	NA	NA	TGTGCCAGCAGTTACGGGCAGGGGACTGAAGCTTTCTTT	CASSYGQGTEAFF
TRBV12-3/TRBV12-4	TRBJ1-2	NA	few	TGTGCCAGCAGTTTACTGGACACACGGGGCTACACCTTC	CASSLLDTRGYTF
TRBV12-3/TRBV12-4	TRBJ2-7	TRBD1	few	TGTGCCAGCAGTTCGCTCAGGGGGTCCACCTACGAGCAGTACTTC	CASSSLRGSTYEQYF
TRBV5-1	TRBJ2-5	NA	many	TGCGCCAGCAGCTCGACTCAAGAGACCCAGTACTTC	CASSSTQETQYF
TRBV5-4	TRBJ2-2	NA	NA	TGTGCCAGCAGCTTGTATTGGGCTTTGGACACCGGGGAGCTGTTTTTT	CASSLYWALDTGELFF
TRBV29-1	TRBJ1-4	NA	few	TGCAGCGTTACTCATACATCCAGAAATGAAAAACTGTTTTTT	CSVTHTSRNEKLFF
TRBV10-1	TRBJ2-5	TRBD2	many	TGCGCCAGCAGTGAGACTAGCGGGATGTACGGTGAGACCCAGTACTTC	CASSETSGMYGETQYF